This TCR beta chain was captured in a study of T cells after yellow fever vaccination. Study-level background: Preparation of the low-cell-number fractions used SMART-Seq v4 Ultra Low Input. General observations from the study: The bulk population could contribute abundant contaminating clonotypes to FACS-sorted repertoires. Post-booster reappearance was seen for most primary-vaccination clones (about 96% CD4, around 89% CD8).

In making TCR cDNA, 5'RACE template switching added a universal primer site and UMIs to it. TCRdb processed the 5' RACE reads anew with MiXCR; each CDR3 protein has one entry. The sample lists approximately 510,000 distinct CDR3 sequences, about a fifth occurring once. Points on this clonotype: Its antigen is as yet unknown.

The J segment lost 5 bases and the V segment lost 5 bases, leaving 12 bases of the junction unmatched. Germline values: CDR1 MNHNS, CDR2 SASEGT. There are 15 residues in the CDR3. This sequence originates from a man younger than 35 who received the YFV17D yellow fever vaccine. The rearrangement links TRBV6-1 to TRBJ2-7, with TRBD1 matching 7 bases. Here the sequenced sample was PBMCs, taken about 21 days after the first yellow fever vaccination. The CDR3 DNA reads TGTGCCAGCAGTCCCGAACAGGGGAAGGATAACGAGCAGTACTTC. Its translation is CASSPEQGKDNEQYF.